The TCR beta chain under discussion was sequenced for a study of cytomegalovirus exposure and HLA in healthy donors. With 60 Vbeta and 13 Jbeta primers, the PCR was carried out. The protocol was immunoSEQ multiplex PCR, while the TCRdb copy is restricted to in-frame clones and leaves out a portion. The table has more than 150,000 clones, just under 80% seen once; the top ten hold around 6%. Findings and caveats of the study: When the data were analyzed later, several of the most significant clusters appeared to be linked to common viral pathogens.

J was trimmed by 2 bases and V by 2 bases; bases with no gene match: 9. Looked up from germline, CDR1 is SGHRS and CDR2 is YFSETQ. This CDR3 contains 16 residues. Turning to this clone: Its antigen is still unknown.

Sequenced: PBMCs. The V and J genes are TRBV5-1 and TRBJ2-7, with 8 bases identical to TRBD2. The clonotype comes from a woman in her thirties in good health and CMV-seropositive. The CDR3 loop is CASSFTQAGAPYEQYF. Here the CDR3 DNA reads TGCGCCAGCAGCTTTACCCAAGCGGGGGCCCCCTACGAGCAGTACTTC.